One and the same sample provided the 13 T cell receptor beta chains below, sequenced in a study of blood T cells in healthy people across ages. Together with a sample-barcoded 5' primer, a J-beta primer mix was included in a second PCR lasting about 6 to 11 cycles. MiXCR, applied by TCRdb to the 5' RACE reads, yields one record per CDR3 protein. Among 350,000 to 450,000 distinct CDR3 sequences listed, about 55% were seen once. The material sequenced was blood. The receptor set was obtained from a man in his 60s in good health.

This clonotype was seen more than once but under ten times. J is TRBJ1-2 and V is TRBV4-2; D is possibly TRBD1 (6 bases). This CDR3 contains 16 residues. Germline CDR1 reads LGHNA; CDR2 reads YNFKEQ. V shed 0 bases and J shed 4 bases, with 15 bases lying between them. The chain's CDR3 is CASSQDDRPSPYGYTF. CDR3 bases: TGTGCCAGCAGCCAAGATGACAGGCCAAGCCCCTATGGCTACACCTTC.

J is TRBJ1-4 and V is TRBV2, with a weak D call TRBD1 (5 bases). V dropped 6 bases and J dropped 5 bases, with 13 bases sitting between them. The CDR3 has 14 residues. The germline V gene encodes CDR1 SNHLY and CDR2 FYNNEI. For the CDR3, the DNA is TGTGCCAGCAGCCCGGGGCGTCTCAATGAAAAACTGTTTTTT. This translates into CASSPGRLNEKLFF.

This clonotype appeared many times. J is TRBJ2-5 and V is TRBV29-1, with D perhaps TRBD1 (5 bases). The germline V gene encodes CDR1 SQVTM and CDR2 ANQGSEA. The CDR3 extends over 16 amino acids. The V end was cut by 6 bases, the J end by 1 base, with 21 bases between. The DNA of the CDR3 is TGCAGCGTCCCCCTGGGGCTGGCGGCCCCCCAAGAGACCCAGTACTTC. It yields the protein CSVPLGLAAPQETQYF. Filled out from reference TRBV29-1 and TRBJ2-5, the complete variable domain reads SAVISQKPSRDICQRGTSLTIQCQVDSQVTMMFWYRQQPGQSLTLIATANQGSEATYESGFVIDKFPISRPNLTFSTLTVSNMSPEDSSIYLCSVPLGLAAPQETQYFGPGTRLLVL.

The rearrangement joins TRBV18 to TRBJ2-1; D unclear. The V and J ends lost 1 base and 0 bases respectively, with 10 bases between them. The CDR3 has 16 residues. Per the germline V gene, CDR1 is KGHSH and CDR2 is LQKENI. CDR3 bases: TGTGCCAGCTCACCACAGGGTCGCAGCTCCTACAATGAGCAGTTCTTC. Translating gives CASSPQGRSSYNEQFF.

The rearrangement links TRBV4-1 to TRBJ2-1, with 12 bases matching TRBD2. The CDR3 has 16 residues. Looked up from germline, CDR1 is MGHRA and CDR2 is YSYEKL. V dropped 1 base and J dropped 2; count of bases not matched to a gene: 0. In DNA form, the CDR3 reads TGCGCCAGCAGCCAAGGACTAGCGGGGGCCTACAATGAGCAGTTCTTC. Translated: CASSQGLAGAYNEQFF.

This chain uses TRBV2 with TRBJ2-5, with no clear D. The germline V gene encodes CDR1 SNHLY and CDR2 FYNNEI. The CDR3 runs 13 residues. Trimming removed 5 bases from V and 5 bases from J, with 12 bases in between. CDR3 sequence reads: CASSIRLWETQYF. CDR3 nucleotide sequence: TGTGCCAGCAGTATCAGGCTCTGGGAGACCCAGTACTTC.

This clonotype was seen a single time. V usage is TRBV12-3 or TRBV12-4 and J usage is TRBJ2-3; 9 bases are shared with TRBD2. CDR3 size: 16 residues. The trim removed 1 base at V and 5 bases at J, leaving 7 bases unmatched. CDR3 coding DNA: TGTGCCAGCAGTTTAGGCCTGCGGGGGGGTTTAGATACGCAGTATTTT. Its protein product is CASSLGLRGGLDTQYF.

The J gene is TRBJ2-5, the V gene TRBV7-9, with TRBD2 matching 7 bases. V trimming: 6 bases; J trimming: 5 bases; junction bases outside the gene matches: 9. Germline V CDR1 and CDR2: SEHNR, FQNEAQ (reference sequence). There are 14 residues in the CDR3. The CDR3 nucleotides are TGTGCCAGCAGGAGGGACGGGGGGATGGAGACCCAGTACTTC. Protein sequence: CASRRDGGMETQYF.

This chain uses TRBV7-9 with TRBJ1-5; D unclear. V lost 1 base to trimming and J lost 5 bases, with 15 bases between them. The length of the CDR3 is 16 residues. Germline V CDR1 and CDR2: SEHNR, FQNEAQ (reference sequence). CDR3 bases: TGTGCCAGCAGCTTAGGGGGAGGGATCGACGATCAGCCCCAGCATTTT. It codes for CASSLGGGIDDQPQHF.

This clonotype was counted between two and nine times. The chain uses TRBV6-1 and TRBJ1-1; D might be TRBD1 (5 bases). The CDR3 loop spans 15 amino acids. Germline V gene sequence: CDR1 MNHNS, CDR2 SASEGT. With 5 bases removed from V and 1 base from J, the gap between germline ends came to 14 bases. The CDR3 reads CASSHHRNTNTEAFF. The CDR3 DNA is TGTGCCAGCAGTCACCACAGGAATACGAACACTGAAGCTTTCTTT.

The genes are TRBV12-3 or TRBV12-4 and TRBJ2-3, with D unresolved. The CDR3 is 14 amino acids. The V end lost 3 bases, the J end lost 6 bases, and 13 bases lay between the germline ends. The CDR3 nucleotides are TGTGCCAGCAGTTTCAGAGTGGGGTTGGATACGCAGTATTTT. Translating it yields CASSFRVGLDTQYF.

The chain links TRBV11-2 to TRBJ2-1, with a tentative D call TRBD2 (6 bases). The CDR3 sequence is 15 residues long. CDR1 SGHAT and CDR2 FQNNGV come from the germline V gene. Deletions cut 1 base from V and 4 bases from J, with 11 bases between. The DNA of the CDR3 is TGTGCCAGCAGCTTAGCGGGGGTGAAGTACAATGAGCAGTTCTTC. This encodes CASSLAGVKYNEQFF.

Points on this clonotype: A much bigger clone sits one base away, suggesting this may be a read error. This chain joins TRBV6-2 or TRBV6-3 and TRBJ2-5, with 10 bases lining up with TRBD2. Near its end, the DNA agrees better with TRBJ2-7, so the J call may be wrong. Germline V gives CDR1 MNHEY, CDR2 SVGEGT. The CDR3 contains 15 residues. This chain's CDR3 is CASRDASGGSHEQYF. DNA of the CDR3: TGTGCCAGCAGAGATGCTAGCGGGGGAAGCCACGAGCAGTACTTC.